Described below is a single T cell receptor (beta chain) sequence and its context. Its antigen is unknown. The CDR3 runs to 11 residues. Profiling relied on immunoSEQ multiplex PCR, and the TCRdb table lists in-frame clones only, not all of them. Seen here are 50,000 to 65,000 clones, approximately 95% observed once, and the top ten hold 6% to 8.5%. This specimen belongs to a study of cytomegalovirus exposure and HLA in healthy donors. Study-level findings and limits: Reports showed the classifier diagnosing cytomegalovirus status with high specificity and sensitivity. Subsequent analysis showed first-cohort TCR clusters tending to co-occur in around 110 validation repertoires. Altogether, 164 TCR beta chains were recorded as cytomegalovirus-associated.

The chain uses TRBV21-1 and TRBJ2-7; the table calls TRBD1, which could not be checked here. TRBV21-1 is annotated as a pseudogene. The sequence was obtained from a woman aged 18-35 years in good health and CMV-seropositive. The sample taken for sequencing was PBMCs. This CDR3 reads CASGQGGEQYF. The CDR3 DNA is TGTGCCAGCGGACAGGGGGGAGAGCAGTACTTC.